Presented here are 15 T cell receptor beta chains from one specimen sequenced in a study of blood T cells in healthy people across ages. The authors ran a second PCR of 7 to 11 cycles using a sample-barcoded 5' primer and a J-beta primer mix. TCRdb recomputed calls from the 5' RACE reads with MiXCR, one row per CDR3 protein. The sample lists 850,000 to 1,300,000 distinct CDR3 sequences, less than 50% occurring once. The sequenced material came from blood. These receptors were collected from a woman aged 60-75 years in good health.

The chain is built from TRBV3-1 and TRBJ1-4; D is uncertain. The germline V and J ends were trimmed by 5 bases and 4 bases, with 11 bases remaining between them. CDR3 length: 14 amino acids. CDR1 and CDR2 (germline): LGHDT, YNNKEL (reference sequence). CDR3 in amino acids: CASSDLGGNEKLFF. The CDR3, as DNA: TGTGCCAGCAGCGACTTAGGAGGTAATGAAAAACTGTTTTTT.

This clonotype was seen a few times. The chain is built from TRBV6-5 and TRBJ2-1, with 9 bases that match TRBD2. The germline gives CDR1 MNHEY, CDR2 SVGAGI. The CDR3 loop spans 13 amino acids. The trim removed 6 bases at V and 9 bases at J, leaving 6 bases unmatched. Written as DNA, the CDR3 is TGTGCCAGCAGGGCAGCGGGAGGATTTGAGCAGTTCTTC. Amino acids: CASRAAGGFEQFF.

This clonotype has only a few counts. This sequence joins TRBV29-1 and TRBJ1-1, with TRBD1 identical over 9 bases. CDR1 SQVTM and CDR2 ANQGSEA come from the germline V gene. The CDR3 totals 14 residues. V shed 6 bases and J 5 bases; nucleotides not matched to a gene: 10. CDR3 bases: TGCAGCGTCGTGGAACAGGGGGCGACGACTGAAGCTTTCTTT. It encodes CSVVEQGATTEAFF.

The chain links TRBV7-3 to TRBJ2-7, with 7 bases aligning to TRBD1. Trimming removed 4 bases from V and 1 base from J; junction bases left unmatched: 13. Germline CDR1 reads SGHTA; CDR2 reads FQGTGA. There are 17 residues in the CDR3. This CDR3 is CASSYTLQGWNSYEQYF. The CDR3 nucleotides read TGTGCCAGCAGCTATACCCTACAGGGGTGGAATTCCTACGAGCAGTACTTC.

The CDR3, as DNA: TGTGCCAGCAGTATTTCGGGTGGAAGGTACCAAGAGACCCAGTACTTC. Translated, it gives CASSISGGRYQETQYF. The V gene is TRBV12-3 or TRBV12-4, the J gene TRBJ2-5; D unresolved. V was clipped by 5 bases and J by 0 bases, with 16 bases between them. The CDR3 contains 16 residues.

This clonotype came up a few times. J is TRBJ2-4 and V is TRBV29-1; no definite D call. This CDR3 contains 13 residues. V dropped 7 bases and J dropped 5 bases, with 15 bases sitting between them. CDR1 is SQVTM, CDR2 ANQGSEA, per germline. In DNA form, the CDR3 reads TGCAGCGCGAAAAGACCAGGAGAAAACATTCAGTACTTC. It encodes CSAKRPGENIQYF.

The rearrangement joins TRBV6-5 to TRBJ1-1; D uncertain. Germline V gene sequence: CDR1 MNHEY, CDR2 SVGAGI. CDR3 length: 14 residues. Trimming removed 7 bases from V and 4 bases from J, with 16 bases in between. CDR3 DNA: TGTGCCAGCATTACCCCATCCCGAGGCACTGAAGCTTTCTTT. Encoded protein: CASITPSRGTEAFF.

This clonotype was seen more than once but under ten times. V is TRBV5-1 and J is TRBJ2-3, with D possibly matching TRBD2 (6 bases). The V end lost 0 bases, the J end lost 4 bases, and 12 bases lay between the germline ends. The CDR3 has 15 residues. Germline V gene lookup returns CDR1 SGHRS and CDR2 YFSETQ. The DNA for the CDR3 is TGCGCCAGCAGCTTGGGCGGGAAGAAGGCAGATACGCAGTATTTT. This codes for CASSLGGKKADTQYF.

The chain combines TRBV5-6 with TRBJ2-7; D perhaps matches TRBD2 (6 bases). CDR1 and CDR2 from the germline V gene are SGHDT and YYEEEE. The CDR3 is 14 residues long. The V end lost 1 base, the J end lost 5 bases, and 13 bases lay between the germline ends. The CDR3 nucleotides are TGTGCCAGCAGCTTGTTTGGGGGGTCCCACGAGCAGTACTTC. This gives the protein CASSLFGGSHEQYF.

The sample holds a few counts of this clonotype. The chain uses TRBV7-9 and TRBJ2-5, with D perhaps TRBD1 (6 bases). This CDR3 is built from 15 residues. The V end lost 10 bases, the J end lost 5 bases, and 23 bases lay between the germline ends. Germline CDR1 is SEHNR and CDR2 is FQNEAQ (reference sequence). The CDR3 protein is CATTLPEQGTETQYF. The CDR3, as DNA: TGTGCCACCACCCTACCTGAGCAGGGGACGGAGACCCAGTACTTC.

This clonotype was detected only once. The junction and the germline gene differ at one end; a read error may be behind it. The CDR3 nucleotides are TGTGCCAGCATTTTAGAACGGGCAGGCCAGCCCCAGCATTTT. It is translated as CASILERAGQPQHF. The V gene is TRBV28, the J gene TRBJ1-5; unclear D gene. CDR1 and CDR2 from the germline V gene are MDHEN and SYDVKM. The CDR3 covers 14 residues.

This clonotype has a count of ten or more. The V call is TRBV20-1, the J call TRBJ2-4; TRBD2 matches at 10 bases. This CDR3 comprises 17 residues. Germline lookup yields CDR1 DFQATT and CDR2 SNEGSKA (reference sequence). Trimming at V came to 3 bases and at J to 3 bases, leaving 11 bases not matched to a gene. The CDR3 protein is CSARALAGVLVKNIQYF. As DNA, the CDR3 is TGCAGTGCTAGGGCCCTAGCGGGAGTTTTAGTCAAAAACATTCAGTACTTC.

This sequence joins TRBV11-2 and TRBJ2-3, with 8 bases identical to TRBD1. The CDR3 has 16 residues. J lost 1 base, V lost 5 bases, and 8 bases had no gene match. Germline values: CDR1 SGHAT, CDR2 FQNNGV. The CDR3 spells CASSLVLTGGTDTQYF. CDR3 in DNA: TGTGCCAGCAGCCTAGTATTGACAGGGGGCACAGATACGCAGTATTTT.

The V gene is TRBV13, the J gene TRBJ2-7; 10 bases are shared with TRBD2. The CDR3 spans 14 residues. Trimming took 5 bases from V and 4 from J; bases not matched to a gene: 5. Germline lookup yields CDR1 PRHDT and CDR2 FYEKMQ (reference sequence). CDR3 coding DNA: TGTGCCAGCAGCCTCCTAGCGGGAGAGTACGAGCAGTACTTC. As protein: CASSLLAGEYEQYF.

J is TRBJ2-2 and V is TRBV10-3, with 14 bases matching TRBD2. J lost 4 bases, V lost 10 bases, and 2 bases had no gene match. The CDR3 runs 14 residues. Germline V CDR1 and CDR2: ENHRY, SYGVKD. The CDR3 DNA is TGTGCCACGGGACTAGCGGGAGTCACCGGGGAGCTGTTTTTT. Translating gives CATGLAGVTGELFF.